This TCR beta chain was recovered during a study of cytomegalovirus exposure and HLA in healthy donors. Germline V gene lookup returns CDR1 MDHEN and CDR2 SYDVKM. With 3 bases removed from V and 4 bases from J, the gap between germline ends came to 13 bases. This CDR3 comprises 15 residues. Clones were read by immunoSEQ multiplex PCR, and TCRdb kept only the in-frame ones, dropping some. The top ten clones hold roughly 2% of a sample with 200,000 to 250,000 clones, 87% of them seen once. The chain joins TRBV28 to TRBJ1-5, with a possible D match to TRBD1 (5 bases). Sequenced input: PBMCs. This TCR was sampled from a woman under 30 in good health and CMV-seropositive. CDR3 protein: CASSLGQALNQPQHF. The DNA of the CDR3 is TGTGCCAGCAGTTTGGGGCAGGCCCTTAATCAGCCCCAGCATTTT.